This entry lists 16 T cell receptor beta chains sequenced from one sample in a study of blood T cell repertoires in COVID-19. Repertoires were generated with immunoSEQ multiplex PCR, while TCRdb's copy carries only in-frame clones and drops some. This table holds under 15,000 clones, 65% to 90% found once. Material for sequencing was peripheral blood. The receptors come from a man aged 40-55 years with active or convalescent COVID-19.

The chain couples TRBV28 to TRBJ1-5, with no clear D. Between the trimmed V and J ends, which lost 5 bases and 2 bases, there was a span of 16 bases. Germline loops: CDR1 MDHEN, CDR2 SYDVKM. CDR3 length: 16 residues. The CDR3 DNA sequence: TGTGCCAGCAGTCCCCGGGGTTTTGAGGGCAATCAGCCCCAGCATTTT. Encoded protein: CASSPRGFEGNQPQHF.

The chain recombines TRBV7-9 with TRBJ2-1, with D uncertain. Germline assignment: CDR1 SEHNR and CDR2 FQNEAQ (reference sequence). CDR3 size: 17 residues. Trimming left V 5 bases short and J 0 bases short, with 17 bases between. CDR3 DNA: TGTGCCAGCAGCGCTCCCCCCAGGTTCAGCTCCTACAATGAGCAGTTCTTC. Translation: CASSAPPRFSSYNEQFF.

This chain uses TRBV12-3 or TRBV12-4 with TRBJ1-1, with a possible D match to TRBD1 (5 bases). The CDR3 consists of 13 residues. Trimming shortened V by 5 bases and J by 1 base, and 8 bases separated the two germline ends. The CDR3 spells CASSTTENTEAFF. The CDR3 DNA reads as TGTGCCAGCAGTACGACAGAGAACACTGAAGCTTTCTTT.

This clone was seen a few times. The chain combines TRBV2 with TRBJ2-3, with D possibly being TRBD2 (5 bases). This CDR3 is built from 14 residues. The germline V and J ends were trimmed by 5 bases and 3 bases, with 12 bases remaining between them. From germline, CDR1 is SNHLY and CDR2 FYNNEI. The CDR3 region has the DNA TGTGCCAGCAGTCCCTCCGGGAATACAGATACGCAGTATTTT. Translating gives CASSPSGNTDTQYF. Together with reference TRBV2 and TRBJ2-3, the CDR3 gives the full variable domain: EPEVTQTPSHQVTQMGQEVILRCVPISNHLYFYWYRQILGQKVEFLVSFYNNEISEKSEIFDDQFSVERPDGSNFTLKIRSTKLEDSAMYFCASSPSGNTDTQYFGPGTRLTVL.

J is TRBJ2-2 and V is TRBV12-3 or TRBV12-4, with a weak D call TRBD2 (6 bases). Trimming took 10 bases from V and 5 from J, leaving 14 bases between them. The CDR3 covers 13 residues. CDR3 DNA sequence: TGTGCCAACCCGGACTATCCAACCGGGGAGCTGTTTTTT. Translation: CANPDYPTGELFF.

The chain joins TRBV10-3 to TRBJ1-2; 8 bases fit TRBD1. Germline trimming cut 3 bases from V and 8 bases from J; bases unmatched to any gene: 5. The CDR3 sequence is 13 residues long. The germline V gene has CDR1 ENHRY and CDR2 SYGVKD. The DNA of the CDR3 is TGTGCCATCAGTGAAGGGACAGGCCGGGGCTACACCTTC. It is translated as CAISEGTGRGYTF.

V and J are TRBV7-9 and TRBJ2-3; TRBD1 matches at 7 bases. Germline V gives CDR1 SEHNR, CDR2 FQNEAQ (reference sequence). The V and J ends lost 1 base and 11 bases, in that order; junction bases with no gene match: 3. CDR3 length: 12 residues. The CDR3 reads CASSLEQGEQYF. The CDR3 nucleotides are TGTGCCAGCAGCTTAGAGCAGGGGGAGCAGTATTTT.

The rearrangement links TRBV6-5 to TRBJ1-3; tentatively, D is TRBD1 (6 bases). Per germline, CDR1 MNHEY and CDR2 SVGAGI. V lost 8 bases and J 0 bases, leaving 14 bases between the germline ends. This CDR3 comprises 15 residues. CDR3 coding DNA: TGTGCCAGCGTTACCCGGACAGCCTCTGGAAACACCATATATTTT. The encoded protein is CASVTRTASGNTIYF.

This chain connects TRBV11-3 to TRBJ1-1; perhaps TRBD1 as D (5 bases). CDR3 size: 13 residues. CDR1 and CDR2 (germline): SGHNT, YENEEA. The V end lost 8 bases, the J end lost 5 bases, and 15 bases lay between the germline ends. This CDR3 reads CASAGRLWTEAFF. For the CDR3, the DNA is TGTGCCAGCGCGGGGCGGCTTTGGACTGAAGCTTTCTTT.

This chain joins TRBV11-3 and TRBJ2-7; tentative D call: TRBD2 (5 bases). This CDR3 spans 16 amino acids. Germline CDR1 and CDR2: SGHNT and YENEEA. Trimming left V 4 bases short and J 1 base short, with 17 bases between. DNA for the CDR3: TGTGCCAGCAGCTCTACTGCGACCCGGGGTTCCTACGAGCAGTACTTC. Translating it yields CASSSTATRGSYEQYF.

The chain has TRBV7-8 and TRBJ2-3; 9 bases are shared with TRBD2. Germline assignment: CDR1 SGHVS and CDR2 FQNEAQ. CDR3 length equals 15 residues. J gave up 2 bases and V 7 bases, and 7 bases lay outside the gene matches. CDR3 nucleotide sequence: TGTGCCAGCACCATAGCGGGGGCCTACACAGATACGCAGTATTTT. It is translated as CASTIAGAYTDTQYF. Variable domain in full (rest from reference TRBV7-8 and TRBJ2-3): GAGVSQSPRYKVAKRGQDVALRCDPISGHVSLFWYQQALGQGPEFLTYFQNEAQLDKSGLPSDRFFAERPEGSVSTLKIQRTQQEDSAVYLCASTIAGAYTDTQYFGPGTRLTVL.

Written as DNA, the CDR3 is TGTGCCAGCAGCTCGGGAATCCGCTCCTACAATGAGCAGTTCTTC. It specifies CASSSGIRSYNEQFF. V usage is TRBV7-3 and J usage is TRBJ2-1, with a possible D match to TRBD2 (5 bases). The CDR3 runs 15 residues. Trimming took 4 bases from V and 0 from J, leaving 10 bases between them. Per germline, CDR1 SGHTA and CDR2 FQGTGA. Using reference TRBV7-3 and TRBJ2-1 for the parts outside the CDR3, the full variable domain is GAGVSQTPSNKVTEKGKYVELRCDPISGHTALYWYRQSLGQGPEFLIYFQGTGAADDSGLPNDRFFAVRPEGSVSTLKIQRTERGDSAVYLCASSSGIRSYNEQFFGPGTRLTVL.

This clone was picked up a small number of times. The chain carries TRBV7-2 and TRBJ2-2; weak D call: TRBD1 (6 bases). Germline lookup yields CDR1 SGHTA and CDR2 FQGNSA. There are 15 residues in the CDR3. Trimming pared 5 bases from V and 5 bases from J, leaving 15 bases between. CDR3 loop: CASSIRTVWTGELFF. The CDR3 region has the DNA TGTGCCAGCAGCATCCGGACAGTTTGGACCGGGGAGCTGTTTTTT.

The chain joins TRBV5-6 to TRBJ2-5, with D possibly TRBD1 on 6 matching bases. This CDR3 is 16 amino acids long. V was clipped by 0 bases and J by 5 bases, with 17 bases between them. Per germline, CDR1 SGHDT and CDR2 YYEEEE. The chain's CDR3 is CASSLAGEGDEETQYF. CDR3 bases: TGTGCCAGCAGCTTGGCCGGTGAGGGGGATGAGGAGACCCAGTACTTC.

This clone has only one observation. This CDR3 reads CAWSVPNSGVPEQYF. The CDR3 region has the DNA TGTGCCTGGAGTGTACCGAATAGCGGGGTCCCAGAGCAGTACTTC. The chain joins TRBV30 to TRBJ2-7; 8 positions match TRBD2. Germline CDR1 reads GTSNPN; CDR2 reads SVGIG (reference sequence). With V trimmed by 0 bases and J by 7 bases, 11 bases remained unmatched. The CDR3 contains 15 residues.

The chain joins TRBV4-3 to TRBJ2-6; D is perhaps TRBD1 (5 bases). This CDR3 is built from 16 residues. Trimming shortened V by 0 bases and J by 3 bases, and 9 bases separated the two germline ends. Per the germline V gene, CDR1 is LGHNA and CDR2 is YSLEER. The CDR3 sequence is CASSQEGPGGANVLTF. The CDR3, as DNA: TGCGCCAGCAGCCAAGAGGGGCCGGGTGGGGCCAACGTCCTGACTTTC.